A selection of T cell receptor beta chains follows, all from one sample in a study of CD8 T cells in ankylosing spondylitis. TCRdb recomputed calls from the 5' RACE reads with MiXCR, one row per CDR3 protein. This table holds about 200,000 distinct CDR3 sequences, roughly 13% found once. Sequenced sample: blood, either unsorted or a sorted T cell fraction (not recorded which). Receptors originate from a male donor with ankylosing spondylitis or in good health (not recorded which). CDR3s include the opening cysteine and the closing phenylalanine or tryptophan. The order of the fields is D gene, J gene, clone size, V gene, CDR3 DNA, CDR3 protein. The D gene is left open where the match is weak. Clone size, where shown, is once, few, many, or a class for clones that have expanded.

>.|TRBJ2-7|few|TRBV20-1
TGCAGTGCTAGAACCGAACCGGCCTCCTACGAGCAGTACTTC
CSARTEPASYEQYF
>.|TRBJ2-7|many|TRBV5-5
TGTGCCAGCAGCTTGGACCCTTCCTACGAGCAGTACTTC
CASSLDPSYEQYF
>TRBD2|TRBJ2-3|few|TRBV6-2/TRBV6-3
TGTGCCAGCAGTTACGGACGGGAGGCAGATACGCAGTATTTT
CASSYGREADTQYF
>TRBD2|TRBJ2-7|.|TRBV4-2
TGTGCCAGCAGCCAGAATGGGACTAGCGGTCGCTACGAGCAGTACTTC
CASSQNGTSGRYEQYF
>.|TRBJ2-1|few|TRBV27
TGTGCCAGCAGTTGGTCAGGGAGTCTATCGAACAATGAGCAGTTCTTC
CASSWSGSLSNNEQFF
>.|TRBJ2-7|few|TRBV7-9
TGTGCCAGCAGCTCCGGGACGCTCCACTCCTACGAGCAGTACTTC
CASSSGTLHSYEQYF
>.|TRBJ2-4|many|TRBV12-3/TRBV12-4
TGTGCCAGCAGTTTAAATGGACCCAGATATGCGGGTGCCAAAAACATTCAGTACTTC
CASSLNGPRYAGAKNIQYF
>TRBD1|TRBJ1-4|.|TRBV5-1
TGCGCCAGCAGCTTAAATGGACAGGGTGGGGAAAAACTGTTTTTT
CASSLNGQGGEKLFF
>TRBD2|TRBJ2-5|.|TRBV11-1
TGTGCCAGCAGCTCTGGGACTAGCGCCACCGTTGTGGGGGAGACCCAGTACTTC
CASSSGTSATVVGETQYF
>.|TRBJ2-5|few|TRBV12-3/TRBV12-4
TGTGCCAGCAGTTTTCCCGATGGGGAGACCCAGTACTTC
CASSFPDGETQYF
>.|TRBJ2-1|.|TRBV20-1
TGCAGTGCTAGACTGGCGGGATCTGAGCAGTTCTTC
CSARLAGSEQFF
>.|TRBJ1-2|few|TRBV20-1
TGCAGTGCTAGGGAGGGTGGCTATGGCTACACCTTC
CSAREGGYGYTF
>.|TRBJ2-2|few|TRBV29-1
TGCAGCGTTGCGAGTGGAGGGGGGAACACCGGGGAGCTGTTTTTT
CSVASGGGNTGELFF
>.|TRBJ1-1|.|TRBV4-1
TGCGCCAGCGGGTTAAACGGGGGCACTGAAGCTTTCTTT
CASGLNGGTEAFF
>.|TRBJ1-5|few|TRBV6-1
TGTGCCAGCAGTGAAGCTTGGGGGGCACAGCCCCAGCATTTT
CASSEAWGAQPQHF
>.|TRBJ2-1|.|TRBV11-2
TGTGCCAGCAGCCCCGGACGAGATCTCTACAATGAGCAGTTCTTC
CASSPGRDLYNEQFF
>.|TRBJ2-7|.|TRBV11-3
TGTGCCAGCAGCTTAGATCCACACGAGCAGTACTTC
CASSLDPHEQYF
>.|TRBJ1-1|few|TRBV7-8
TGTGCCAGCAGCTTGCTGGGGTACCAGAACACTGAAGCTTTCTTT
CASSLLGYQNTEAFF
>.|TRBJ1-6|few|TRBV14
TGTGCCAGCAGTCTAACGGCAGGGGACTATTCACCCCTCCACTTT
CASSLTAGDYSPLHF
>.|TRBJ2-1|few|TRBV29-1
TGCAGCGTTGAAAAGGGTCCCCGGAATGAGCAGTTCTTC
CSVEKGPRNEQFF
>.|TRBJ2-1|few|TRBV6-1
TGTGCCAGCAGCCTCTGGTCGGGTCAGGATGAGCAGTTCTTC
CASSLWSGQDEQFF
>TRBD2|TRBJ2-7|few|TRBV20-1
TGCAGTGCTAGAAGAGTGTCCGGGACTACCCTCTACGAGCAGTACTTC
CSARRVSGTTLYEQYF
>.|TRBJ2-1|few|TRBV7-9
TGTGCCAGCAACGCCGGGACAAACTACAATGAGCAGTTCTTC
CASNAGTNYNEQFF
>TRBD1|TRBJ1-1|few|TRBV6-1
TGTGCCAGCAGTGACGGGACAGGGACTGAAGCTTTCTTT
CASSDGTGTEAFF
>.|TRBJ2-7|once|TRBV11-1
TGTGCCAGCAGCTATCATCCAGGCCAGGCGGACTCCTACGAGCAGTACTTC
CASSYHPGQADSYEQYF
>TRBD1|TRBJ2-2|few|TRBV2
TGTGCCAGCTCGGACAGGGTTAACACCGGGGAGCTGTTTTTT
CASSDRVNTGELFF
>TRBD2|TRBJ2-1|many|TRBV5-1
TGCGCCAGCGCTATTCCCTTTCCCGGCGGGAGGCCCCTCTACAATGAGCAGTTCTTC
CASAIPFPGGRPLYNEQFF
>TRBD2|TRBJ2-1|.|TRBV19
TGTGCCAGTAGTACGGCTAGCGGGGGGTACAATGAGCAGTTCTTC
CASSTASGGYNEQFF
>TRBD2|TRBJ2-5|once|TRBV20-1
TGCAGCGCAAAAGGACTAGCGGCGGGAGAGACCCAGTACTTC
CSAKGLAAGETQYF
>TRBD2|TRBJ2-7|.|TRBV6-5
TGTGCCAGCAGTTACGGGCGGGAGGGAAGCTCCGAGCAGTACTTC
CASSYGREGSSEQYF
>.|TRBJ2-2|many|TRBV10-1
TGCGCCAGCAAAACTTCGGGCCCCCCCGGGGAGCTGTTTTTT
CASKTSGPPGELFF
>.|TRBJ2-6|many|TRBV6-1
TGTGCCAGCAGTGGAACCTCTGGGGCCAACGTCCTGACTTTC
CASSGTSGANVLTF
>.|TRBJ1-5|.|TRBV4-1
TGCGCCAGCAGCCAAGAGGGAGACGCTTCCAATCAGCCCCAGCATTTT
CASSQEGDASNQPQHF
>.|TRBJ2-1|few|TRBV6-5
TGTGCCAGCAGTTACTCCGGACTAACGGGCTACAATGAGCAGTTCTTC
CASSYSGLTGYNEQFF
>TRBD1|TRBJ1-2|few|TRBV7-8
TGTGCCAGCAGCCTATGGGATGACAGGGGAAGGCATGGCTACACCTTC
CASSLWDDRGRHGYTF
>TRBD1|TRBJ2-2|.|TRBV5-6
TGTGCCAGCAGCTTTGGGACAGGGGCGATCGCCGGGGAGCTGTTTTTT
CASSFGTGAIAGELFF
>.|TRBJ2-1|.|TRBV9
TGTGCCAGCAGCGTAGATAGGGGTAATGAGCAGTTCTTC
CASSVDRGNEQFF
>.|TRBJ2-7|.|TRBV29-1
TGCAGCGTTGAAGATGGGCCCGGCGGAACCTACGAGCAGTACTTC
CSVEDGPGGTYEQYF
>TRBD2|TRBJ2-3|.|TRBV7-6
TGTGCCAGCACGACTAGCGGCCCTAGGGACACGCAGTATTTT
CASTTSGPRDTQYF
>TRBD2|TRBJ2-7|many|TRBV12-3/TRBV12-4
TGTGCCAGCAGTTTCCTCACACATCGGGGGGACGAGCAGTACTTC
CASSFLTHRGDEQYF
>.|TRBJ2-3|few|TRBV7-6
TGTGCCAGCAGCTTAGAGGAGGCGTCCCCGGGCACAGATACGCAGTATTTT
CASSLEEASPGTDTQYF
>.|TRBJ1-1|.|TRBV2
TGTGCCAGTTCGGGGGCTCAGAGAGTTGAAGCTTTCTTT
CASSGAQRVEAFF
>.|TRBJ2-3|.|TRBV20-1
TGCAGTGCGGTTGGGCCGGATACGCAGTATTTT
CSAVGPDTQYF
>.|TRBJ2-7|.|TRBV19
TGTGCCAGTAGTAACAGGGTCTCCTACGAGCAGTACTTC
CASSNRVSYEQYF
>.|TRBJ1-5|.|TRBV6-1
TGTGCCAGTTCTGTGGAGGGGGGCCTTTATAGCAATCAGCCCCAGCATTTT
CASSVEGGLYSNQPQHF